Each of the 26 T cell receptor beta chains below was sequenced from the same sample in a study of shared clonotypes between healthy human individuals. In the naive CD8 group, cells lacked CD45RO and were positively selected for CCR7, so terminally differentiated effector memory CD45RA+ cells were left out. Assay used: immunoSEQ multiplex PCR; TCRdb lists only in-frame clones, some missing. The table shows about 2.1 million clones, with 93% occurring only once. The sequenced sample was naive CD8+ T cells from PBMCs. The receptors were sampled from a man younger than 35 in good health. Some clones in this sample may be carry-over from other donors' samples.

The chain combines TRBV9 with TRBJ2-7; 10 bases align to TRBD1. The trim removed 3 bases at V and 6 bases at J, leaving 6 bases unmatched. The CDR3 loop spans 14 amino acids. Germline V lookup: CDR1 SGDLS, CDR2 YYNGEE. CDR3 DNA sequence: TGTGCCAGCAGCGCAGGGACAGGGGTGGGCGAGCAGTACTTC. Translating gives CASSAGTGVGEQYF.

This CDR3 reads CASSEAGVLRLNTEAFF. The CDR3 nucleotides are TGTGCCAGCAGTGAAGCAGGGGTCCTACGACTGAACACTGAAGCTTTCTTT. The genes are TRBV2 and TRBJ1-1; tentatively, D is TRBD1 (5 bases). The CDR3 has 17 amino acids. Trimming took 0 bases from V and 0 from J, leaving 14 bases between them. Germline-derived CDR1 and CDR2 are SNHLY and FYNNEI.

The chain recombines TRBV19 with TRBJ1-2; 8 nucleotides line up with TRBD1. CDR3 size: 16 residues. V shed 6 bases, J shed 5 bases, and the junction held 14 bases outside the gene matches. Germline V lookup: CDR1 LNHDA, CDR2 SQIVND (reference sequence). The CDR3 here is CASSPNDRGEGYGYTF. As DNA, the CDR3 is TGTGCCAGTAGCCCGAACGACAGGGGCGAGGGATATGGCTACACCTTC.

V and J are TRBV9 and TRBJ1-3; no definite D call. CDR3 length: 16 amino acids. The germline CDR1 and CDR2 sequences are SGDLS and YYNGEE. V lost 1 base and J lost 4, with 15 bases in between. This CDR3 reads CASSVLGLAKGNTIYF. CDR3 in DNA: TGTGCCAGCAGCGTATTAGGACTGGCTAAGGGAAACACCATATATTTT.

This clone was seen only once. The chain recombines TRBV7-2 with TRBJ1-1; no clear D. Trimming cost V 2 bases and J 0 bases, with 4 bases left between them. Germline loops: CDR1 SGHTA, CDR2 FQGNSA. This CDR3 spans 13 amino acids. CDR3 DNA: TGTGCCAGCAGCTTATGGGTGAACACTGAAGCTTTCTTT. It translates to CASSLWVNTEAFF. Drawing the rest from reference TRBV7-2 and TRBJ1-1, the complete variable domain is GAGVSQSPSNKVTEKGKDVELRCDPISGHTALYWYRQSLGQGLEFLIYFQGNSAPDKSGLPSDRFSAERTGGSVSTLTIQRTQQEDSAVYLCASSLWVNTEAFFGQGTRLTVV.

The rearrangement links TRBV27 to TRBJ2-7; D possibly uses TRBD1 or TRBD2 (5 bases each). This CDR3 region has 15 residues. CDR1 and CDR2 from the germline V gene are MNHEY and SMNVEV (reference sequence). V was clipped by 3 bases and J by 6 bases, with 18 bases between them. The CDR3 reads CASSLPGTPNVEQYF. CDR3 coding DNA: TGTGCCAGCAGTTTGCCCGGGACCCCGAATGTCGAGCAGTACTTC.

This clone was recorded once. The J gene is TRBJ2-7, the V gene TRBV5-1; the D is unclear. The V end was cut by 3 bases, the J end by 4 bases, with 14 bases between. This CDR3 region has 14 residues. Germline assignment: CDR1 SGHRS and CDR2 YFSETQ. CDR3 sequence: CASSSSPVRYEQYF. CDR3 nucleotides: TGCGCCAGCAGCTCCAGCCCCGTTAGGTACGAGCAGTACTTC.

V is TRBV5-6 and J is TRBJ2-7, with 7 bases lining up with TRBD1. V lost 4 bases to trimming and J lost 5 bases; unmatched junction nucleotides: 3. The V gene's germline CDR1 is SGHDT and CDR2 YYEEEE. There are 12 residues in the CDR3. Here the CDR3 DNA reads TGTGCCAGCAGCCCGGGACAGAACGAGCAGTACTTC. Translation gives CASSPGQNEQYF.

The chain recombines TRBV28 with TRBJ1-2, with 11 bases fitting TRBD1. The CDR3 is 12 amino acids. Germline V gene data show CDR1 as MDHEN and CDR2 as SYDVKM. The V gene end was trimmed by 5 bases and the J gene end by 10 bases; junction bases not matched to a gene: 3. DNA of the CDR3: TGTGCCAGCAGTCCGGGACAGGGGGACTACACCTTC. It yields the protein CASSPGQGDYTF.

This chain joins TRBV13 and TRBJ2-7, with 8 bases identical to TRBD2. CDR1 is PRHDT, CDR2 FYEKMQ, per germline (reference sequence). With 2 bases clipped from V and 4 bases from J, the junction kept 7 bases outside the gene matches. The CDR3 totals 15 residues. Here the CDR3 reads CASSLTSSGWYEQYF. The CDR3 DNA is TGTGCCAGCAGCTTAACGTCTAGCGGGTGGTACGAGCAGTACTTC. The whole variable domain, filled in from reference TRBV13 and TRBJ2-7, reads AAGVIQSPRHLIKEKRETATLKCYPIPRHDTVYWYQQGPGQDPQFLISFYEKMQSDKGSIPDRFSAQQFSDYHSELNMSSLELGDSALYFCASSLTSSGWYEQYFGPGTRLTVT.

The chain couples TRBV27 to TRBJ2-7, with D perhaps TRBD1 (5 bases). Trimming shortened V by 5 bases and J by 5 bases, and 16 bases separated the two germline ends. The germline gives CDR1 MNHEY, CDR2 SMNVEV (reference sequence). This CDR3 spans 14 amino acids. CDR3 protein: CASSPQGTLHEQYF. DNA of the CDR3: TGTGCCAGCAGTCCGCAGGGTACCCTCCACGAGCAGTACTTC.

The V gene is TRBV11-2, the J gene TRBJ2-3; D gene unclear. The CDR3 has 17 residues. CDR1 is SGHAT and CDR2 is FQNNGV in the germline V gene. Trimming took off 5 bases at V and 2 bases at J, with 20 bases between the two ends. This CDR3 reads CASSTRTAEGNTDTQYF. CDR3 DNA sequence: TGTGCCAGCAGCACAAGGACGGCAGAAGGGAACACAGATACGCAGTATTTT. The whole variable domain, remainder taken from reference TRBV11-2 and TRBJ2-3, is EAGVAQSPRYKIIEKRQSVAFWCNPISGHATLYWYQQILGQGPKLLIQFQNNGVVDDSQLPKDRFSAERLKGVDSTLKIQPAKLEDSAVYLCASSTRTAEGNTDTQYFGPGTRLTVL.

The CDR3: CASSLGAGVPNEQYF. In DNA, the CDR3 is TGTGCCAGCAGCTTAGGAGCGGGAGTTCCTAACGAGCAGTACTTC. V gene TRBV7-9 combines with J gene TRBJ2-7; TRBD2 matches at 8 bases. CDR3 length equals 15 residues. V lost 1 base to trimming and J lost 5 bases; unmatched junction nucleotides: 7. Germline V gene data show CDR1 as SEHNR and CDR2 as FQNEAQ (reference sequence).

The chain couples TRBV13 to TRBJ1-2; D is ambiguous. The CDR3 covers 16 residues. CDR1 PRHDT and CDR2 FYEKMQ come from the germline V gene (reference sequence). Trimming removed 5 bases at V and 4 bases at J, with 20 bases between. The CDR3 spells CASSTGLVTSSYGYTF. CDR3 DNA sequence: TGTGCCAGCAGCACGGGTCTCGTGACCTCTAGCTATGGCTACACCTTC.

The V and J genes are TRBV27 and TRBJ2-3, with 11 bases that match TRBD2. This CDR3 contains 16 residues. With V trimmed by 5 bases and J by 2 bases, 6 bases remained unmatched. Germline CDR1 MNHEY, CDR2 SMNVEV (reference sequence). CDR3 sequence reads: CASSPIAGGTTDTQYF. Written as DNA, the CDR3 is TGTGCCAGCAGTCCCATAGCGGGAGGGACCACAGATACGCAGTATTTT.

The V gene is TRBV11-2, the J gene TRBJ2-5; D is uncertain. Trimming left V 4 bases short and J 1 base short, with 4 bases between. CDR3 length equals 12 residues. Germline V gene data show CDR1 as SGHAT and CDR2 as FQNNGV. The CDR3 nucleotides are TGTGCCAGCAGCTATTCCCAAGAGACCCAGTACTTC. It specifies CASSYSQETQYF.

V and J are TRBV7-9 and TRBJ1-1; no reliable D call. V was clipped by 5 bases and J by 1 base, with 14 bases between them. Germline values: CDR1 SEHNR, CDR2 FQNEAQ (reference sequence). The CDR3 loop spans 15 amino acids. The CDR3 here is CASSLTARENTEAFF. The DNA for the CDR3 is TGTGCCAGCAGCCTCACGGCGAGGGAGAACACTGAAGCTTTCTTT.

J is TRBJ1-2 and V is TRBV6-5; 7 positions agree with TRBD1. CDR3 length: 14 amino acids. With V trimmed by 4 bases and J by 6 bases, 8 bases remained unmatched. Germline loops: CDR1 MNHEY, CDR2 SVGAGI. CDR3 amino acids: CASSLARGADGYTF. The DNA of the CDR3 is TGTGCCAGCAGTTTAGCCAGGGGGGCTGATGGCTACACCTTC.

V and J are TRBV5-1 and TRBJ2-3, with D hard to call. The germline gives CDR1 SGHRS, CDR2 YFSETQ. The CDR3 length is 12 residues. The V end was cut by 5 bases, the J end by 3 bases, with 7 bases between. The CDR3 region is CASRLGTDTQYF. The CDR3 DNA follows: TGCGCCAGCAGGCTGGGGACAGATACGCAGTATTTT. Combining the CDR3 with reference TRBV5-1 and TRBJ2-3 gives the whole variable domain KAGVTQTPRYLIKTRGQQVTLSCSPISGHRSVSWYQQTPGQGLQFLFEYFSETQRNKGNFPGRFSGRQFSNSRSEMNVSTLELGDSALYLCASRLGTDTQYFGPGTRLTVL.

This CDR3 reads CASSMLGQGRETQYF. CDR3 bases: TGTGCCAGTAGTATGCTCGGACAGGGTCGAGAGACCCAGTACTTC. The V and J genes are TRBV19 and TRBJ2-5, with 8 nucleotides matching TRBD1. Germline assignment: CDR1 LNHDA and CDR2 SQIVND (reference sequence). The CDR3 is 15 residues long. The V gene end was trimmed by 3 bases and the J gene end by 4 bases; junction bases not matched to a gene: 7. Variable domain in full (rest from reference TRBV19 and TRBJ2-5): DGGITQSPKYLFRKEGQNVTLSCEQNLNHDAMYWYRQDPGQGLRLIYYSQIVNDFQKGDIAEGYSVSREKKESFPLTVTSAQKNPTAFYLCASSMLGQGRETQYFGPGTRLLVL.

The chain combines TRBV10-2 with TRBJ1-2; D ambiguous. The CDR3 extends over 13 amino acids. Germline CDR1 WSHSY, CDR2 SAAADI. V lost 3 bases and J 4 bases, leaving 9 bases between the germline ends. CDR3 in amino acids: CASSEIPGYGYTF. DNA for the CDR3: TGCGCCAGCAGTGAAATTCCGGGCTATGGCTACACCTTC.

Remarks on this clone: Because the CDR3's place on the DNA is in doubt, the DNA is left out and the CDR3 is given as listed by TCRdb. This chain uses TRBV11-2 with TRBJ1-2; the DNA was not compared with TRBD1, the D call given in the table. Per germline, CDR1 SGHAT and CDR2 FQNNGV. The CDR3 is made up of 17 amino acids, end residues included. CDR3 residues: CASSFGAGQGVRYGYTF.

The chain links TRBV25-1 to TRBJ2-7, with 8 bases fitting TRBD1. The CDR3 has 16 residues. Unmatched junction bases numbered 5, after V lost 0 bases and J lost 1 base. In germline, CDR1 is MGHDK, CDR2 SYGVNS. The CDR3 nucleotides read TGTGCCAGCAGTGAATATGGAGGACAGGGTTCCTACGAGCAGTACTTC. This translates into CASSEYGGQGSYEQYF.

The genes are TRBV19 and TRBJ2-1; D perhaps matches TRBD1 (6 bases). CDR3 length: 15 residues. V was pared by 5 bases and J by 1 base, with 12 bases between. Germline V gene sequence: CDR1 LNHDA, CDR2 SQIVND (reference sequence). The chain's CDR3 is CASSARGPSYNEQFF. The CDR3 nucleotides read TGTGCCAGTAGTGCCAGGGGTCCATCCTACAATGAGCAGTTCTTC.

V is TRBV5-4 and J is TRBJ2-5; no clear D gene. The CDR3 runs 14 residues. The V and J ends lost 6 bases and 2 bases respectively, with 14 bases between them. Per the germline V gene, CDR1 is SGHNT and CDR2 is YYREEE (reference sequence). CDR3 in amino acids: CASTVREAQETQYF. The CDR3 region has the DNA TGTGCCAGCACCGTCCGCGAGGCGCAAGAGACCCAGTACTTC.

This chain connects TRBV23-1 to TRBJ1-2; 7 bases fit TRBD1. TRBV23-1 is noted as an ORF with a role that remains uncertain. Trimming took 4 bases from V and 2 from J; bases not matched to a gene: 4. The CDR3 is 14 residues long. CDR3 sequence reads: CASSLYRGNYGYTF. For the CDR3, the DNA is TGCGCCAGCAGTCTTTACAGGGGAAACTATGGCTACACCTTC.